This is a list of T cell receptor beta chains from one sample in a study of shared clonotypes between healthy human individuals. Sequenced by immunoSEQ multiplex PCR; TCRdb stores in-frame clones only, minus some. Of 450,000 to 600,000 clones listed, 79% are singletons. The specimen sequenced was PBMCs. All receptors come from a woman aged 40 to 55 in good health. Some clones in this sample may be carry-over from other donors' samples. CDR3s include the opening cysteine and the closing phenylalanine or tryptophan. Fields, in order: J gene, D gene, V gene, CDR3 protein, CDR3 DNA. A D gene is named only where the DNA matches it firmly.

>TRBJ2-2|TRBD1|TRBV7-2
CASSLRGQGFVIHTGELFF
TGTGCCAGCAGCTTAAGGGGACAGGGGTTTGTAATTCACACCGGGGAGCTGTTTTTT
>TRBJ2-3|-|TRBV5-1
CASSSRATSTDTQYF
TGCGCCAGCAGCTCCCGGGCCACCAGCACAGATACGCAGTATTTT
>TRBJ2-2|TRBD2|TRBV29-1
CSVGGSSGSISPGELFF
TGCAGCGTTGGAGGATCTAGCGGGAGTATAAGCCCCGGGGAGCTGTTTTTT
>TRBJ2-7|-|TRBV29-1
CSVDRALSVDEQYF
TGCAGCGTTGACAGGGCTTTGAGCGTGGACGAGCAGTACTTC
>TRBJ2-1|TRBD2|TRBV7-8
CASSPGLAGTLYNEQFF
TGTGCCAGCAGCCCTGGACTAGCGGGAACTCTATACAATGAGCAGTTCTTC
>TRBJ2-1|TRBD1|TRBV4-3
CASSPPRSRGRVEQFF
TGCGCCAGCAGCCCCCCTCGCTCAAGGGGGCGCGTTGAGCAGTTCTTC
>TRBJ1-1|-|TRBV9
CASSSTQNTEAFF
TGTGCCAGCAGCTCCACCCAGAACACTGAAGCTTTCTTT
>TRBJ2-1|TRBD2|TRBV4-1
CASSRRTRGLAGNNEQFF
TGCGCCAGCAGCCGAAGAACCCGGGGACTAGCGGGAAACAATGAGCAGTTCTTC
>TRBJ2-7|TRBD1|TRBV5-5
CASSFGQGTYEQYF
TGTGCCAGCAGCTTCGGACAGGGGACCTACGAGCAGTACTTC
>TRBJ2-2|-|TRBV4-3
CASSQDRTGELFF
TGCGCCAGCAGCCAAGATCGCACCGGGGAGCTGTTTTTT